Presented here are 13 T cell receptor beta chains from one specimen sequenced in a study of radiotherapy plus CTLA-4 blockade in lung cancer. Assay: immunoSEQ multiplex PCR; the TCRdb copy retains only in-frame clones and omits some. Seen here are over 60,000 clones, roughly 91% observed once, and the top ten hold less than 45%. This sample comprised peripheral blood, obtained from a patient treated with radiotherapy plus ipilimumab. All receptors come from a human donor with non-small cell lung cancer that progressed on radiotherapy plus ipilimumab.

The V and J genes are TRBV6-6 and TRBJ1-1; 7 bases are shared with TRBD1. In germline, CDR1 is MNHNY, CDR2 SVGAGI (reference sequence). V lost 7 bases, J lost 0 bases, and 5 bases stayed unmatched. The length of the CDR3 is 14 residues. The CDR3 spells CASTETGVNTEAFF. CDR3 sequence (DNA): TGTGCCAGCACGGAAACAGGGGTGAACACTGAAGCTTTCTTT.

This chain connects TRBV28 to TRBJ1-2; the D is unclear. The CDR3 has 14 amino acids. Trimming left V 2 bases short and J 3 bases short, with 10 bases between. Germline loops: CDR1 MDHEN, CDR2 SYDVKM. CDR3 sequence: CASSLAPGDYGYTF. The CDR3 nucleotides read TGTGCCAGCAGTTTAGCCCCGGGTGACTATGGCTACACCTTC.

CDR3 DNA: TGTGCCAGCAGCCCGGGGGAAAGGGAGACCCAGTACTTC. Residues: CASSPGERETQYF. The chain couples TRBV5-6 to TRBJ2-5, with D perhaps TRBD2 (6 bases). The CDR3 is 13 residues long. The V gene's germline CDR1 is SGHDT and CDR2 YYEEEE. V gave up 4 bases and J gave up 5 bases, with 12 bases separating them.

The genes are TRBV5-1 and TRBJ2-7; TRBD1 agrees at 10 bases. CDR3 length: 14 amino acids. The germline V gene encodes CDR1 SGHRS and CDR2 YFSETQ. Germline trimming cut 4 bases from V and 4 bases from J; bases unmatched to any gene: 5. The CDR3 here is CASSPGQGVYEQYF. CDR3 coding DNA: TGCGCCAGCAGCCCTGGACAGGGGGTTTACGAGCAGTACTTC. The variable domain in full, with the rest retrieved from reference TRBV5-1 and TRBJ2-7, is KAGVTQTPRYLIKTRGQQVTLSCSPISGHRSVSWYQQTPGQGLQFLFEYFSETQRNKGNFPGRFSGRQFSNSRSEMNVSTLELGDSALYLCASSPGQGVYEQYFGPGTRLTVT.

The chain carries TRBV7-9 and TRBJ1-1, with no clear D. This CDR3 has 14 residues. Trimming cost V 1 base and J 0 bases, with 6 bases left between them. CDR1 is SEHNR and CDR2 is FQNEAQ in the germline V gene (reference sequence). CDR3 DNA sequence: TGTGCCAGCAGCTTAGAACCGATGAACACTGAAGCTTTCTTT. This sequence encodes CASSLEPMNTEAFF.

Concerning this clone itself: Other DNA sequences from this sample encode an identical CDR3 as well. The CDR3 DNA sequence: TGTGCCAGCAGGAAGGGACTAGCACAAGAGACCCAGTACTTC. Protein product: CASRKGLAQETQYF. The chain uses TRBV2 and TRBJ2-5; 9 positions match TRBD2. The germline CDR1 and CDR2 sequences are SNHLY and FYNNEI. The CDR3 runs 14 residues. After removal of 6 bases from V and 2 bases from J, the junction contained 4 bases not matched to a gene.

The CDR3: CASSPGTEHTGELFF. CDR3 nucleotide sequence: TGTGCCAGCAGCCCCGGGACAGAACACACCGGGGAGCTGTTTTTT. V gene TRBV7-3 combines with J gene TRBJ2-2, with 7 nucleotides matching TRBD1. This CDR3 is built from 15 residues. The germline V gene encodes CDR1 SGHTA and CDR2 FQGTGA. V was clipped by 5 bases and J by 3 bases; unmatched bases: 6. Using reference TRBV7-3 and TRBJ2-2 for the parts outside the CDR3, the full variable domain is GAGVSQTPSNKVTEKGKYVELRCDPISGHTALYWYRQSLGQGPEFLIYFQGTGAADDSGLPNDRFFAVRPEGSVSTLKIQRTERGDSAVYLCASSPGTEHTGELFFGEGSRLTVL.

The CDR3 region has the DNA TGTGCCAGCAGCTCGACTGAAACGGCGGACGAGACCCAGTACTTC. The encoded protein is CASSSTETADETQYF. The genes are TRBV7-9 and TRBJ2-5; D is ambiguous. V lost 4 bases and J lost 5, with 17 bases in between. From germline, CDR1 is SEHNR and CDR2 FQNEAQ (reference sequence). This CDR3 region has 15 residues.

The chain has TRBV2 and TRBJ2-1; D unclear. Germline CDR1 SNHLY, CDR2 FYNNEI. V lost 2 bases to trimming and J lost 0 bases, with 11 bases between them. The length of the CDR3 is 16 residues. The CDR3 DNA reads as TGTGCCAGCAGTGAATCTCGACTCAGCTCCTACAATGAGCAGTTCTTC. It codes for CASSESRLSSYNEQFF.

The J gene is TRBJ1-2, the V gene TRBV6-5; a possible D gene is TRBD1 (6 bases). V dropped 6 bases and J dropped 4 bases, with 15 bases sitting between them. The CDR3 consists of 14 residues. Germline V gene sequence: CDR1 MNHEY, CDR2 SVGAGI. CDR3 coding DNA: TGTGCCAGCAGGCGGTCGGGGGGCTCCTATGGCTACACCTTC. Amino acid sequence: CASRRSGGSYGYTF.

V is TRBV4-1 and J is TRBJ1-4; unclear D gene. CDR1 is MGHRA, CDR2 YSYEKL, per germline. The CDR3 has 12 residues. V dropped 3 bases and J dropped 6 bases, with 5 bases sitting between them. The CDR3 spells CASSQVYEKLFF. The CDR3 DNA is TGCGCCAGCAGCCAGGTCTATGAAAAACTGTTTTTT.

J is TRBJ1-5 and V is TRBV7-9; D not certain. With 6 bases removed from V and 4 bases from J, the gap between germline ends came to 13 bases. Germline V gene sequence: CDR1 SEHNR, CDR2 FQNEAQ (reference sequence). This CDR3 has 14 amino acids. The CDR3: CASSPDGGNQPQHF. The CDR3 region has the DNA TGTGCCAGCAGTCCCGATGGTGGGAATCAGCCCCAGCATTTT.

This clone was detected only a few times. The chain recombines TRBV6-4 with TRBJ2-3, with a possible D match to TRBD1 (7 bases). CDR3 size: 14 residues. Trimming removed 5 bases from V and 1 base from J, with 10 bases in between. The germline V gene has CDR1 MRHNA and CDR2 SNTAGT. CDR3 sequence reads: CASSQGGGTDTQYF. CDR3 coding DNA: TGTGCCAGCAGTCAGGGGGGCGGCACAGATACGCAGTATTTT.